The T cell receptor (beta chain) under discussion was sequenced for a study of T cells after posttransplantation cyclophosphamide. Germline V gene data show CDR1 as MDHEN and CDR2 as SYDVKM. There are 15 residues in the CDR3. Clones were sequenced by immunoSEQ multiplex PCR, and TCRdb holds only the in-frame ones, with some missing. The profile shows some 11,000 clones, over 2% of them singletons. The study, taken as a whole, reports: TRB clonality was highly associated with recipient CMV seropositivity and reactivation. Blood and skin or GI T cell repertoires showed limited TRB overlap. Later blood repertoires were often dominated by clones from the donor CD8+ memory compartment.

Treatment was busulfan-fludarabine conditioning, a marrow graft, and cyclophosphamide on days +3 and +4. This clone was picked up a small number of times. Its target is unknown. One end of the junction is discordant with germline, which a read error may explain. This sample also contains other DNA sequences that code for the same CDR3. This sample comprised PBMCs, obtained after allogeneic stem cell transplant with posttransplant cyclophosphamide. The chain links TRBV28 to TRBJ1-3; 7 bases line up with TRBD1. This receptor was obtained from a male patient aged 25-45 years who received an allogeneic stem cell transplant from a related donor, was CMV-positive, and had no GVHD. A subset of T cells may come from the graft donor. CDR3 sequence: CASSFRQGTGNTIYF. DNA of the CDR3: TGTGCCAGCAGCTTCAGACAGGGAACTGGAAACACCATATACTTT.